The next 3 T cell receptor beta chains were all read from a single sample in a study of blood T cell repertoires in COVID-19. Libraries were prepared by immunoSEQ multiplex PCR; TCRdb keeps only in-frame clonotypes and omits some of them. The repertoire has 59,000 or so clones, about four fifths of them found once; the top ten carry roughly 28%. Sequenced material: peripheral blood. Receptors were obtained from a woman older than 75 with active or convalescent COVID-19.

This clone was found a few times. The chain couples TRBV7-3 to TRBJ1-1; 8 nucleotides line up with TRBD1. CDR1 and CDR2 (germline): SGHTA, FQGTGA. V shed 10 bases and J 1 base; nucleotides not matched to a gene: 8. This CDR3 contains 14 residues. CDR3 DNA: TGTGCCACCAAGCCGGGACAGGCGAACACTGAAGCTTTCTTT. This translates into CATKPGQANTEAFF.

Remarks on this clone: A read error may produce the germline difference seen at one junction end. V gene TRBV6-4 combines with J gene TRBJ2-7, with 10 bases aligning to TRBD1. Germline loops: CDR1 MRHNA, CDR2 SNTAGT. There are 15 residues in the CDR3. CDR3 in amino acids: CASRDWDRGPYEQYF. CDR3 nucleotides: TGTGCCAGCAGAGACTGGGACAGGGGCCCCTACGAGCAGTACTTC.

This clone was seen just once. The chain uses TRBV5-5 and TRBJ1-5; D is unresolved. The CDR3 extends over 16 amino acids. CDR1 is SGHKS and CDR2 is YYEKEE in the germline V gene (reference sequence). Trimming removed 0 bases at V and 0 bases at J, with 10 bases between. The CDR3 DNA is TGTGCCAGCAGCTTGGCCAGGCGCTATAGCAATCAGCCCCAGCATTTT. Translated, it gives CASSLARRYSNQPQHF.